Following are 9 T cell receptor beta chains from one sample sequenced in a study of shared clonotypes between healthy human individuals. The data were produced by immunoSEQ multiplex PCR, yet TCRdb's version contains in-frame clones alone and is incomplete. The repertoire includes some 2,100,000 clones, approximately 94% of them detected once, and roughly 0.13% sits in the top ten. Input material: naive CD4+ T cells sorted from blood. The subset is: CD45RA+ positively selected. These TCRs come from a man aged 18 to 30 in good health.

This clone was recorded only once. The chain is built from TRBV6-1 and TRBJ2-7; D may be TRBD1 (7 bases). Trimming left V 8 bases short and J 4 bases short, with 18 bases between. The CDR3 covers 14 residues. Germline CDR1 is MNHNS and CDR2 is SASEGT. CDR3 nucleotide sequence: TGTGCCAGCGCCACCAATCCAGGGGGGTACGAGCAGTACTTC. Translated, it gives CASATNPGGYEQYF.

CDR3 in amino acids: CASSKRPFSSYEQYF. Here the CDR3 DNA reads TGTGCCAGCAGCAAAAGACCCTTTAGCTCCTACGAGCAGTACTTC. The chain joins TRBV28 to TRBJ2-7; D is undetermined. Trimming cost V 6 bases and J 0 bases, with 15 bases left between them. CDR1 is MDHEN and CDR2 is SYDVKM in the germline V gene. CDR3 length: 15 residues.

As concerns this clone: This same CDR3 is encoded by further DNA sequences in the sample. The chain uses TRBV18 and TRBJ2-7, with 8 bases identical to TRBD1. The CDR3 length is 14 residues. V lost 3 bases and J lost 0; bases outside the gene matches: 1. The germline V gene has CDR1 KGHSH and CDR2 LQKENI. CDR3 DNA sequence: TGTGCCAGCTCACCGGGACAGGTCTCCTACGAGCAGTACTTC. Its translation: CASSPGQVSYEQYF.

The CDR3 region has the DNA TGTGCCAGCAGCCTTAGCGGGAGGGTCACCGGGGAGCTGTTTTTT. It yields the protein CASSLSGRVTGELFF. The chain couples TRBV7-2 to TRBJ2-2, with 11 bases lining up with TRBD2. Germline CDR1 SGHTA, CDR2 FQGNSA. V lost 5 bases and J lost 4; bases outside the gene matches: 3. The CDR3 is made up of 15 amino acids.

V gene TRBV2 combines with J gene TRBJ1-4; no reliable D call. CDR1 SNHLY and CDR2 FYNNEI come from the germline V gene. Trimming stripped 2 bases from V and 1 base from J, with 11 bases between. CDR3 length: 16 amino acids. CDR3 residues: CASSERVPGTNEKLFF. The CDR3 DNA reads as TGTGCCAGCAGTGAACGGGTGCCGGGAACTAATGAAAAACTGTTTTTT. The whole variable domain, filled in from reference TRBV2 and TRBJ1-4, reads EPEVTQTPSHQVTQMGQEVILRCVPISNHLYFYWYRQILGQKVEFLVSFYNNEISEKSEIFDDQFSVERPDGSNFTLKIRSTKLEDSAMYFCASSERVPGTNEKLFFGSGTQLSVL.

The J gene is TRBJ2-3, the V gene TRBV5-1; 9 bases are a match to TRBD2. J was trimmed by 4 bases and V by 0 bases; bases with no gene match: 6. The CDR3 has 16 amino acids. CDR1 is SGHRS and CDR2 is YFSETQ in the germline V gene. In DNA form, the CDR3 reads TGCGCCAGCAGCTTGGCAGGCGGGGGGGCCGCAGATACGCAGTATTTT. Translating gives CASSLAGGGAADTQYF. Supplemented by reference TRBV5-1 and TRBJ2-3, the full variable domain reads KAGVTQTPRYLIKTRGQQVTLSCSPISGHRSVSWYQQTPGQGLQFLFEYFSETQRNKGNFPGRFSGRQFSNSRSEMNVSTLELGDSALYLCASSLAGGGAADTQYFGPGTRLTVL.

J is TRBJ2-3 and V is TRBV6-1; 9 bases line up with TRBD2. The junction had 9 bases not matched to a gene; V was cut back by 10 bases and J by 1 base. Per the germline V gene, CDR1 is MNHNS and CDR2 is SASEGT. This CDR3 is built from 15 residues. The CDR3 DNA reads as TGTGCCACCTCCAATTTAGCGGGGGGCACAGATACGCAGTATTTT. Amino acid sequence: CATSNLAGGTDTQYF.

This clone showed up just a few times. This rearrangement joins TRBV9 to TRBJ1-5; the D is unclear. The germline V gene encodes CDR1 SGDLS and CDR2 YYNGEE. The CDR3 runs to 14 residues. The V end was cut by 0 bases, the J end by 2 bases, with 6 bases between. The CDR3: CASSVGWGNQPQHF. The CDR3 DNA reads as TGTGCCAGCAGCGTAGGGTGGGGCAATCAGCCCCAGCATTTT.

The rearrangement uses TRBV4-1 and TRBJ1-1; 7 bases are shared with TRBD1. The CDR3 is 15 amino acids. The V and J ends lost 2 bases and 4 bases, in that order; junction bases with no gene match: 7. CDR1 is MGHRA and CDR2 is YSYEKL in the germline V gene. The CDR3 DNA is TGCGCCAGCAGCCAATCACAGGGGAGGGGCACTGAAGCTTTCTTT. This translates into CASSQSQGRGTEAFF.